What follows are 18 T cell receptor beta chains derived from one specimen sequenced in a study of blood T cell repertoires in COVID-19. The assay was immunoSEQ multiplex PCR, and TCRdb's table has in-frame clones only and misses some. Of some 400,000 clones detected, around 87% appear once; the ten largest clones hold about 2%. Source material: peripheral blood. Receptors originate from a woman aged 60-70 years with COVID-19, enrolled during active disease.

The chain carries TRBV30 and TRBJ1-1; unclear D gene. Germline lookup yields CDR1 GTSNPN and CDR2 SVGIG (reference sequence). CDR3 length: 15 amino acids. V lost 3 bases and J 5 bases, leaving 19 bases between the germline ends. The CDR3 bases are TGTGCCTGGAGGGCTAGGACTTCCTTACGGACTGAAGCTTTCTTT. This gives the protein CAWRARTSLRTEAFF.

V is TRBV18 and J is TRBJ1-4, with D unclear. The CDR3 consists of 16 residues. From germline, CDR1 is KGHSH and CDR2 LQKENI. Trimming removed 6 bases from V and 4 bases from J, with 18 bases in between. The CDR3 sequence: CASSSGFGGVNEKLFF. In DNA, the CDR3 is TGTGCCAGCTCGTCCGGTTTTGGAGGCGTTAATGAAAAACTGTTTTTT.

This chain joins TRBV9 and TRBJ2-2; D not resolved. V lost 0 bases and J lost 8, with 8 bases in between. CDR3 length: 13 amino acids. Germline V gene data show CDR1 as SGDLS and CDR2 as YYNGEE. CDR3 residues: CASSVVVPGELFF. Here the CDR3 DNA reads TGTGCCAGCAGCGTAGTAGTCCCGGGGGAGCTGTTTTTT.

The V call is TRBV6-5, the J call TRBJ1-6; tentative D call: TRBD1 (6 bases). The CDR3 sequence is 14 residues long. The germline V gene has CDR1 MNHEY and CDR2 SVGAGI. V was clipped by 0 bases and J by 10 bases, with 10 bases between them. CDR3 sequence reads: CASSYSQGRSPLHF. CDR3 DNA: TGTGCCAGCAGTTACTCTCAGGGGAGATCACCCCTCCACTTT.

The chain joins TRBV5-6 to TRBJ2-3, with TRBD2 matching over 14 bases. The CDR3 runs to 18 residues. V lost 4 bases to trimming and J lost 4 bases; unmatched junction nucleotides: 11. Germline V gives CDR1 SGHDT, CDR2 YYEEEE. The CDR3: CASSLSGLAGGRADTQYF. CDR3 DNA sequence: TGTGCCAGCAGCCTTAGCGGACTAGCGGGGGGTAGGGCAGATACGCAGTATTTT. Together with reference TRBV5-6 and TRBJ2-3, the CDR3 gives the full variable domain: DAGVTQSPTHLIKTRGQQVTLRCSPKSGHDTVSWYQQALGQGPQFIFQYYEEEERQRGNFPDRFSGHQFPNYSSELNVNALLLGDSALYLCASSLSGLAGGRADTQYFGPGTRLTVL.

The chain has TRBV19 and TRBJ1-3; D not certain. Germline CDR1 reads LNHDA; CDR2 reads SQIVND (reference sequence). V gave up 7 bases and J gave up 2 bases, with 12 bases separating them. The CDR3 is 14 residues long. The CDR3 sequence: CASTEGVAGNTIYF. The CDR3 DNA sequence: TGTGCCAGTACCGAGGGAGTTGCTGGAAACACCATATATTTT.

The CDR3 DNA reads as TGTGCCAGCAGTTACGACGGCGCCAGGAGGGAAAAACTGTTTTTT. Its protein product is CASSYDGARREKLFF. J is TRBJ1-4 and V is TRBV6-5; the D is unclear. Per the germline V gene, CDR1 is MNHEY and CDR2 is SVGAGI. Trimming cost V 2 bases and J 8 bases, with 15 bases left between them. This CDR3 has 15 residues.

This clone was detected only a few times. The chain carries TRBV4-1 and TRBJ2-3, with 14 nucleotides matching TRBD2. V shed 4 bases, J shed 6 bases, and the junction held 9 bases outside the gene matches. Germline CDR1 reads MGHRA; CDR2 reads YSYEKL. The CDR3 has 17 amino acids. The CDR3 spells CASSPLGLAGGSDTQYF. The CDR3 DNA is TGCGCCAGCAGCCCCCTAGGACTAGCGGGGGGTTCGGATACGCAGTATTTT.

The V gene is TRBV4-1, the J gene TRBJ2-6; D is unclear. The CDR3 loop spans 16 amino acids. Germline values: CDR1 MGHRA, CDR2 YSYEKL. Trimming left V 3 bases short and J 1 base short, with 10 bases between. The CDR3, as DNA: TGCGCCAGCAGCCAGCAGCCAGGATCTGGGGCCAACGTCCTGACTTTC. Residues: CASSQQPGSGANVLTF.

This clone came up a few times. This chain uses TRBV20-1 with TRBJ2-2; weak D call: TRBD1 (6 bases). Germline CDR1 reads DFQATT; CDR2 reads SNEGSKA (reference sequence). The V end was cut by 3 bases, the J end by 3 bases, with 17 bases between. CDR3 length equals 16 residues. In nucleotides, the CDR3 is TGCAGTGCTAGTTCGTATGCGAAGGGGGACACCGGGGAGCTGTTTTTT. Amino acids: CSASSYAKGDTGELFF.

This chain links TRBV6-1 with TRBJ1-5; no definite D call. Germline loops: CDR1 MNHNS, CDR2 SASEGT. This CDR3 spans 17 amino acids. Deletions cut 0 bases from V and 4 bases from J, with 16 bases between. This CDR3 reads CASSEARNTYLNQPQHF. The CDR3, as DNA: TGTGCCAGCAGTGAAGCGAGGAACACTTACCTTAATCAGCCCCAGCATTTT.

The chain has TRBV5-1 and TRBJ2-7; D uncertain. Trimming removed 5 bases from V and 0 bases from J, with 12 bases in between. The CDR3 covers 14 residues. Germline lookup yields CDR1 SGHRS and CDR2 YFSETQ. Here the CDR3 reads CASRRDNPSYEQYF. The CDR3 DNA reads TGCGCCAGCAGACGAGACAATCCCTCCTACGAGCAGTACTTC.

This clone was counted between two and nine times. This CDR3 reads CASSPTDAGDREKLFF. The CDR3 nucleotides are TGTGCCAGCAGCCCGACGGACGCTGGGGACAGAGAAAAACTGTTTTTT. The V call is TRBV4-2, the J call TRBJ1-4; 7 bases agree with TRBD1. Germline V lookup: CDR1 LGHNA, CDR2 YNFKEQ. J was trimmed by 8 bases and V by 4 bases; bases with no gene match: 13. The CDR3 runs to 16 residues.

The chain recombines TRBV7-2 with TRBJ1-6; maybe TRBD1 (6 bases). This CDR3 is built from 14 residues. Trimming pared 8 bases from V and 15 bases from J, leaving 23 bases between. Looked up from germline, CDR1 is SGHTA and CDR2 is FQGNSA. The CDR3 region has the DNA TGTGCCAGCGCGGGGGCGGGTGAGGCTCGGCTCCTCCACTTT. It codes for CASAGAGEARLLHF.

The chain joins TRBV18 to TRBJ2-1; a weak D match, TRBD2 (7 bases). Germline V gene data show CDR1 as KGHSH and CDR2 as LQKENI. This CDR3 region has 15 residues. The germline V and J ends were trimmed by 1 base and 3 bases, with 10 bases remaining between them. CDR3 DNA sequence: TGTGCCAGCTCACCACGGGGGGGGCTCTACAATGAGCAGTTCTTC. Translating it yields CASSPRGGLYNEQFF.

The V and J genes are TRBV6-6 and TRBJ2-7; TRBD2 aligns across 9 bases. Germline V CDR1 and CDR2: MNHNY, SVGAGI (reference sequence). V was pared by 3 bases and J by 6 bases, with 6 bases of the junction left unmatched. CDR3 length equals 14 residues. The CDR3 here is CASSYGTSPSEQYF. In nucleotides, the CDR3 is TGTGCCAGCAGTTATGGGACTAGCCCTAGCGAGCAGTACTTC.

The chain combines TRBV7-9 with TRBJ2-1; D is possibly TRBD2 (7 bases). Trimming shortened V by 7 bases and J by 0 bases, and 22 bases separated the two germline ends. This CDR3 has 18 amino acids. The germline V gene has CDR1 SEHNR and CDR2 FQNEAQ (reference sequence). The CDR3 DNA reads TGTGCCAGCACCAAAAGGTGGACTGGGGGGGCCTCCTACAATGAGCAGTTCTTC. Encoded protein: CASTKRWTGGASYNEQFF.

The chain uses TRBV5-1 and TRBJ1-2; possible D gene TRBD1, 6 bases. The CDR3 is 17 amino acids. From germline, CDR1 is SGHRS and CDR2 YFSETQ. Trimming cost V 1 base and J 0 bases, with 16 bases left between them. CDR3 sequence: CASSLRGGPGANYGYTF. CDR3 nucleotide sequence: TGCGCCAGCAGCTTGCGGGGCGGGCCAGGGGCTAACTATGGCTACACCTTC.